This T cell receptor beta chain was recorded in a study of blood T cell repertoires in COVID-19. Background on the study: There were acute and convalescent COVID-19 samples, and they came from the United States, Italy and Spain. The cDNA or gDNA used as material had been derived from T cells, B-cell-depleted T cells, or PBMCs.

Repertoires were generated with immunoSEQ multiplex PCR, while TCRdb's copy carries only in-frame clones and drops some. The sample comprises approximately 75,000 clones, around 74% of which are singletons, and 2% to 3% rests with the top ten. CDR1 and CDR2 (germline): SGDLS, YYNGEE. The V end was cut by 0 bases, the J end by 0 bases, with 18 bases between. The CDR3 loop spans 18 amino acids. This TCR was recovered from a human donor with acute or convalescent COVID-19. The donor label of this sample is uncertain. Source material: peripheral blood. The J gene is TRBJ2-5, the V gene TRBV9, with a tentative D call TRBD1 (6 bases). Here the CDR3 DNA reads TGTGCCAGCAGCGTAGTAGGGGGTCAGGAGACGGACCAAGAGACCCAGTACTTC. This translates into CASSVVGGQETDQETQYF.